Sequencing of this T cell receptor (beta chain) was carried out in a study of blood T cell repertoires in COVID-19. In the study overall: Nucleic acid was either cDNA or gDNA, and it came from T cells, B-cell-depleted T cells, or PBMCs.

The table came from immunoSEQ multiplex PCR; TCRdb's copy has only in-frame clones and leaves some out. The sample records about 320,000 clones, 85% being singletons. Germline assignment: CDR1 SGHNT and CDR2 YENEEA. After removal of 5 bases from V and 5 bases from J, the junction contained 4 bases not matched to a gene. The CDR3 is made up of 14 amino acids. The sequenced sample was peripheral blood. The J gene is TRBJ2-2, the V gene TRBV11-3; 8 bases fit TRBD2. The sequence was collected from a human donor in a cohort sampled during active COVID-19. The CDR3 here is CASSPRGETGELFF. The CDR3 DNA sequence: TGTGCCAGCAGCCCGCGGGGGGAAACCGGGGAGCTGTTTTTT.